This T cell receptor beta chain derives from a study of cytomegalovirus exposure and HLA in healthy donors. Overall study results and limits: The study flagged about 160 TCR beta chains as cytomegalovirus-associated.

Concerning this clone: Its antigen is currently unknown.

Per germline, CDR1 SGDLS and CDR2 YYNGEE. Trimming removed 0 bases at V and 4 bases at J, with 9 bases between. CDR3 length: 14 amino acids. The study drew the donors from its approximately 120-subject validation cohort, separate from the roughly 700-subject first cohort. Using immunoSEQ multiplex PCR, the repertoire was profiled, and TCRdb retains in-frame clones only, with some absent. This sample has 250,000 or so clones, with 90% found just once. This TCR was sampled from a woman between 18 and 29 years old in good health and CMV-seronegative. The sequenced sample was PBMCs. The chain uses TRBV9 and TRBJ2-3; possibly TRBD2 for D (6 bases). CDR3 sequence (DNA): TGTGCCAGCAGCGTAGCAGGGACTGCAGATACGCAGTATTTT. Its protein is CASSVAGTADTQYF.